A single sample is the source of the 21 T cell receptor beta chains below, sequenced in a study of cytomegalovirus exposure and HLA in healthy donors. The PCR had 60 Vbeta and 13 Jbeta primers. TCRdb keeps only in-frame clones here, not all; method: immunoSEQ multiplex PCR. The table records 150,000 or so clones, 80% to 85% of them present only once. Sequencing was done on a sample of PBMCs. These receptors all come from a man between 50 and 59 years old in good health and CMV-seropositive.

V gene TRBV27 combines with J gene TRBJ2-7; a weak D match, TRBD1 (6 bases). Deletions cut 6 bases from V and 2 bases from J, with 20 bases between. Germline V gives CDR1 MNHEY, CDR2 SMNVEV (reference sequence). This CDR3 comprises 16 residues. CDR3 residues: CASSSNRATRTYEQYF. Here the CDR3 DNA reads TGTGCCAGCAGCAGTAACAGGGCAACCCGTACCTACGAGCAGTACTTC.

The chain couples TRBV6-6 to TRBJ1-1; 7 bases are shared with TRBD1. Per the germline V gene, CDR1 is MNHNY and CDR2 is SVGAGI (reference sequence). V lost 0 bases, J lost 5 bases, and 0 bases stayed unmatched. The CDR3 totals 13 residues. CDR3 loop: CASSYSRGTEAFF. The DNA of the CDR3 is TGTGCCAGCAGTTACTCCAGGGGGACTGAAGCTTTCTTT.

This sequence joins TRBV5-1 and TRBJ2-5; D might be TRBD1 (5 bases). Germline CDR1 SGHRS, CDR2 YFSETQ. V was trimmed by 6 bases and J by 11 bases, leaving 14 bases between them. The length of the CDR3 is 11 residues. The CDR3, as DNA: TGCGCCAGCACCTTTAGGGGTGAGCAGTACTTC. Translating gives CASTFRGEQYF.

This chain uses TRBV28 with TRBJ1-5; 9 nucleotides line up with TRBD1. CDR1 is MDHEN and CDR2 is SYDVKM in the germline V gene. The CDR3 is 16 residues long. The J segment lost 3 bases and the V segment lost 2 bases, leaving 5 bases of the junction unmatched. The chain's CDR3 is CASSLRDREDNQPQHF. The CDR3 bases are TGTGCCAGCAGTTTAAGGGACAGGGAGGACAATCAGCCCCAGCATTTT.

The V and J genes are TRBV11-2 and TRBJ1-3; D unclear. This CDR3 contains 14 residues. The germline V gene has CDR1 SGHAT and CDR2 FQNNGV. Trimming took off 0 bases at V and 9 bases at J, with 12 bases between the two ends. The CDR3 protein is CASSLDLSGVTIYF. The DNA for the CDR3 is TGTGCCAGCAGCTTAGATCTTAGCGGAGTCACCATATATTTT.

This chain uses TRBV4-3 with TRBJ1-2; TRBD1 aligns across 10 bases. V was pared by 3 bases and J by 6 bases, with 1 base of the junction left unmatched. The germline V gene has CDR1 LGHNA and CDR2 YSLEER. The CDR3 sequence is 13 residues long. The chain's CDR3 is CASSQGTGDGYTF. The CDR3 region has the DNA TGCGCCAGCAGCCAGGGGACAGGGGATGGCTACACCTTC.

The J gene is TRBJ1-1, the V gene TRBV27; D unresolved. CDR3 length: 14 amino acids. V gave up 4 bases and J gave up 4 bases, with 13 bases separating them. Germline CDR1 reads MNHEY; CDR2 reads SMNVEV (reference sequence). This CDR3 is CASSSNRGRTEAFF. The CDR3 DNA sequence: TGTGCCAGCAGTTCCAACAGAGGGCGCACTGAAGCTTTCTTT.

There are a few counts of this clone. The chain couples TRBV7-3 to TRBJ2-3; 10 positions agree with TRBD2. V shed 4 bases, J shed 2 bases, and the junction held 6 bases outside the gene matches. This CDR3 comprises 16 residues. Germline V gene data show CDR1 as SGHTA and CDR2 as FQGTGA. The CDR3 nucleotides read TGTGCCAGCAGCTCGCAACTAGCGGGGTTCACAGATACGCAGTATTTT. It is translated as CASSSQLAGFTDTQYF.

V gene TRBV5-1 combines with J gene TRBJ2-7; the match to TRBD2 covers 10 bases. The germline CDR1 and CDR2 sequences are SGHRS and YFSETQ. J gave up 7 bases and V 1 base, and 8 bases lay outside the gene matches. The CDR3 runs to 15 residues. This chain's CDR3 is CASSLMTSGQGEQYF. CDR3 coding DNA: TGCGCCAGCAGCTTGATGACTAGCGGGCAGGGGGAGCAGTACTTC.

A single count supports this clone. V and J are TRBV6-5 and TRBJ1-5, with D unresolved. The CDR3 spans 12 residues. The germline V and J ends were trimmed by 6 bases and 6 bases, with 9 bases remaining between them. The germline V gene encodes CDR1 MNHEY and CDR2 SVGAGI. The CDR3 DNA is TGTGCCAGCAGGAGACTTGGTCAGCCCCAGCATTTT. It yields the protein CASRRLGQPQHF.

This rearrangement joins TRBV28 to TRBJ2-7; D might be TRBD1 (7 bases). The V gene's germline CDR1 is MDHEN and CDR2 SYDVKM. This CDR3 region has 17 residues. With 5 bases removed from V and 0 bases from J, the gap between germline ends came to 20 bases. This CDR3 reads CASSLTRGDWSSYEQYF. CDR3 DNA sequence: TGTGCCAGCAGTCTCACCAGGGGGGACTGGAGCTCCTACGAGCAGTACTTC.

This clone has just a few counts. The chain couples TRBV6-5 to TRBJ1-2; 9 bases fit TRBD1. The trim removed 5 bases at V and 8 bases at J, leaving 12 bases unmatched. There are 15 residues in the CDR3. Looked up from germline, CDR1 is MNHEY and CDR2 is SVGAGI. CDR3 nucleotide sequence: TGTGCCAGCAGTCCTCTGACAGGGGGTCAGAGAGGCTACACCTTC. This encodes CASSPLTGGQRGYTF.

The chain couples TRBV7-9 to TRBJ2-5, with D possibly TRBD2 on 7 matching bases. V lost 5 bases to trimming and J lost 5 bases, with 12 bases between them. In germline, CDR1 is SEHNR, CDR2 FQNEAQ (reference sequence). The CDR3 covers 13 residues. In DNA, the CDR3 is TGTGCCAGCAGCATCGGGGGGCTGGAGACCCAGTACTTC. The encoded protein is CASSIGGLETQYF.

The V and J genes are TRBV4-1 and TRBJ2-3, with a weak D call TRBD1 (6 bases). CDR1 is MGHRA, CDR2 YSYEKL, per germline. Trimming cost V 2 bases and J 4 bases, with 13 bases left between them. The CDR3 runs to 15 residues. CDR3 in amino acids: CASSQKGRGSDTQYF. CDR3 bases: TGCGCCAGCAGCCAAAAAGGAAGGGGGTCAGATACGCAGTATTTT.

V and J are TRBV5-1 and TRBJ2-3; TRBD2 aligns across 10 bases. J was trimmed by 1 base and V by 0 bases; bases with no gene match: 2. The germline CDR1 and CDR2 sequences are SGHRS and YFSETQ. This CDR3 is built from 16 residues. The CDR3 DNA reads TGCGCCAGCAGCTTGGGGGGGACTAGCGGCACAGATACGCAGTATTTT. Its protein is CASSLGGTSGTDTQYF.

This clone was seen only a few times. The V call is TRBV27, the J call TRBJ1-1; the D is unclear. CDR3 length equals 13 residues. The V gene's germline CDR1 is MNHEY and CDR2 SMNVEV (reference sequence). V dropped 6 bases and J dropped 5 bases, with 13 bases sitting between them. The CDR3 DNA follows: TGTGCCAGCAGCCCGGGAGAGGGTACTGAAGCTTTCTTT. Protein product: CASSPGEGTEAFF.

The J gene is TRBJ2-5, the V gene TRBV5-6; TRBD2 aligns across 8 bases. J gave up 2 bases and V 4 bases, and 7 bases lay outside the gene matches. In germline, CDR1 is SGHDT, CDR2 YYEEEE. This CDR3 region has 15 residues. CDR3 region: CASSLSPGGQETQYF. The CDR3 DNA is TGTGCCAGCAGCCTGTCACCGGGGGGGCAAGAGACCCAGTACTTC.

V and J are TRBV5-1 and TRBJ1-2, with D uncertain. Trimming stripped 2 bases from V and 8 bases from J, with 13 bases between. Germline V gives CDR1 SGHRS, CDR2 YFSETQ. The length of the CDR3 is 13 residues. The CDR3 coding sequence is TGCGCCAGCAGCTTCCCCGACATATTCGGCTACACCTTC. Translated: CASSFPDIFGYTF.

The chain employs TRBV9 and TRBJ2-7; 7 nucleotides match TRBD1. CDR1 is SGDLS and CDR2 is YYNGEE in the germline V gene. The junction had 13 bases not matched to a gene; V was cut back by 0 bases and J by 4 bases. The CDR3 is made up of 17 amino acids. Here the CDR3 reads CASSVEGSGGRFYEQYF. The CDR3 DNA is TGTGCCAGCAGCGTAGAGGGGTCAGGGGGACGTTTTTACGAGCAGTACTTC.

The CDR3 spells CAIQPGSASDEQYF. The CDR3 DNA is TGTGCCATCCAGCCGGGGTCAGCCAGCGACGAGCAGTACTTC. The V gene is TRBV6-5, the J gene TRBJ2-7, with a weak D call TRBD2 (5 bases). Looked up from germline, CDR1 is MNHEY and CDR2 is SVGAGI. V was shortened by 10 bases and J by 5 bases, with 21 bases between the two germline ends. The CDR3 has 14 residues.

J is TRBJ1-1 and V is TRBV6-5; the D is unclear. The CDR3 runs to 12 residues. Germline CDR1 is MNHEY and CDR2 is SVGAGI. The V end lost 3 bases, the J end lost 1 base, and 3 bases lay between the germline ends. CDR3 loop: CASSYRNTEAFF. The CDR3 DNA sequence: TGTGCCAGCAGTTATCGGAACACTGAAGCTTTCTTT.